This TCR beta chain was found in a study of T-cell reconstitution after alpha-beta-depleted transplantation in children. The TCRbeta library incorporated unique molecular identifiers. TCRdb ran MiXCR on the PCR reads and lists one entry per CDR3 protein. The sample consists of fewer than 400,000 distinct CDR3 sequences, over 20% of them appearing once. The V gene end was trimmed by 5 bases and the J gene end by 9 bases; junction bases not matched to a gene: 9. The CDR3 totals 15 residues. Germline CDR1 and CDR2: KGHDR and SFDVKD. This sequence was found in a human donor who donated a stem cell graft to a child with acute myeloid leukemia. The chain has TRBV24-1 and TRBJ2-2; 9 bases map to TRBD1. Sequenced here: PBMCs from the stem cell graft donor, sampled from the stem cell graft. CDR3 loop: CATSAGQGLFRELFF. As DNA, the CDR3 is TGTGCCACCAGTGCCGGACAGGGGCTGTTCCGGGAGCTGTTTTTT.